Below, one TCR beta chain is given with its context. Antigen unknown. The V gene lost 2 bases and the J gene lost 7 bases, with 17 bases spanning the gap. The germline V gene has CDR1 SGHTA and CDR2 FQGTGA. The CDR3 is 16 residues long. It was 150 to 250 ng DNA, about 30,000 T cell genomes, that sorted-subset replicate PCRs used. Here immunoSEQ multiplex PCR was the method, and the copy in TCRdb shows in-frame clones only, minus some. The sample gives about 1.1 million clones, around 78% of which show up once; more than 0.45% is in the top ten. This entry is derived from a study of shared clonotypes between healthy human individuals. Regarding the study as a whole: Sharing of clonotypes among donors was expected to vary with sequencing depth. Naive subsets typically showed greater estimated richness than memory subsets. Sampling involved blood alone; tissue repertoires likely differ.

Sequencing was carried out using memory CD4+ T cells from PBMCs. Specified subset: CD45RA-negative fraction. This TCR derives from a man younger than 35 in good health. Some clones in this sample may be carry-over from other donors' samples. The J gene is TRBJ2-2, the V gene TRBV7-3; TRBD1 or TRBD2 may be the D gene (5 bases each). CDR3 nucleotides: TGTGCCAGCAGCTTATACCGAGGATCGAGGGGCGGGGAGCTGTTTTTT. It is translated as CASSLYRGSRGGELFF.